One and the same sample provided the 3 T cell receptor beta chains below, sequenced in a study of blood T cell repertoires in COVID-19. Sequencing was performed with immunoSEQ multiplex PCR; in TCRdb, only in-frame clones are kept and a portion is missing. The sample includes 100,000 or so clones, roughly nine tenths seen only once; the top ten take approximately 15%. The sequencing sample was made of peripheral blood. Receptors originate from a man aged 50 or older with acute or convalescent COVID-19.

The rearrangement joins TRBV2 to TRBJ1-6, with D possibly TRBD1 on 6 matching bases. Germline V lookup: CDR1 SNHLY, CDR2 FYNNEI. The CDR3 is 15 amino acids. V was clipped by 4 bases and J by 6 bases, with 13 bases between them. This chain's CDR3 is CASSVGGAGNSPLHF. As DNA, the CDR3 is TGTGCCAGCAGTGTTGGGGGCGCGGGTAATTCACCCCTCCACTTT.

The chain employs TRBV2 and TRBJ2-5; 8 nucleotides line up with TRBD2. The CDR3 spans 14 residues. Germline trimming cut 8 bases from V and 5 bases from J; bases unmatched to any gene: 10. CDR1 and CDR2 from the germline V gene are SNHLY and FYNNEI. The CDR3 coding sequence is TGTGCCAGCTGGACCCAAGCGGGGGTTGAGACCCAGTACTTC. This encodes CASWTQAGVETQYF.

The CDR3 region has the DNA TGTGCCGTTGACAGGGGGCCTGGCTACACCTTC. Translation: CAVDRGPGYTF. V is TRBV30 and J is TRBJ1-2; TRBD1 aligns across 10 bases. Losses at the gene ends were 8 bases for V and 7 bases for J; bases not matched to a gene: 4. Germline-derived CDR1 and CDR2 are GTSNPN and SVGIG (reference sequence). The CDR3 runs 11 residues.